Shown below are 27 T cell receptor beta chains from a single sample sequenced in a study of CD8 T cells in ankylosing spondylitis. Points from the study as a whole: It appeared that ankylosing spondylitis blood was characterized by a TCR beta motif of about 8 highly homologous variants.

These receptors lack a known antigen. MiXCR, run by TCRdb on the 5' RACE reads, gives a single entry per CDR3 protein. The sample carries 400,000 to 450,000 distinct CDR3 sequences, 17% recorded once. Sequenced material: blood, either unsorted or a sorted T cell fraction (not recorded which). These receptors originate from a male donor with ankylosing spondylitis.

The CDR3 here is CASSLVQGASGYTF. CDR3 DNA: TGTGCCAGCAGCTTAGTACAGGGGGCCAGTGGCTACACCTTC. The chain combines TRBV7-9 with TRBJ1-2; the match to TRBD1 covers 9 bases. The trim removed 1 base at V and 7 bases at J, leaving 4 bases unmatched. Germline CDR1 is SEHNR and CDR2 is FQNEAQ (reference sequence). This CDR3 spans 14 amino acids.

In its sample, this clonotype was seen a few times. The V call is TRBV30, the J call TRBJ2-2; 7 bases fit TRBD2. The length of the CDR3 is 16 residues. Germline assignment: CDR1 GTSNPN and CDR2 SVGIG (reference sequence). The V gene end was trimmed by 0 bases and the J gene end by 4 bases; junction bases not matched to a gene: 8. The CDR3 spells CAWSVLGGGSTGELFF. The CDR3, as DNA: TGTGCCTGGAGTGTACTTGGGGGGGGGAGCACCGGGGAGCTGTTTTTT.

This clonotype was picked up a small number of times. The rearrangement joins TRBV29-1 to TRBJ1-1; D not resolved. Germline values: CDR1 SQVTM, CDR2 ANQGSEA. V lost 7 bases to trimming and J lost 0 bases, with 18 bases between them. This CDR3 region has 15 residues. As DNA, the CDR3 is TGCAGCGCTTTAAGCGGCCGGGGAATGAACACTGAAGCTTTCTTT. The encoded protein is CSALSGRGMNTEAFF.

The chain is built from TRBV4-2 and TRBJ2-7, with 7 bases aligning to TRBD2. The V gene's germline CDR1 is LGHNA and CDR2 YNFKEQ. This CDR3 spans 16 amino acids. V shed 1 base and J 3 bases; nucleotides not matched to a gene: 9. The CDR3 region has the DNA TGTGCCAGCAGCCAAGTCGGTGCTAGCGGATTCTACGAGCAGTACTTC. Its protein product is CASSQVGASGFYEQYF.

The chain has TRBV7-9 and TRBJ2-7; 11 bases line up with TRBD1. CDR3 length: 15 amino acids. J lost 4 bases, V lost 5 bases, and 7 bases had no gene match. Germline CDR1 reads SEHNR; CDR2 reads FQNEAQ (reference sequence). The CDR3 is CASSQGQGDGYEQYF. Here the CDR3 DNA reads TGTGCCAGCAGCCAGGGACAGGGGGATGGATACGAGCAGTACTTC.

This clonotype was recorded a few times. This chain uses TRBV29-1 with TRBJ2-1; no definite D call. V lost 6 bases to trimming and J lost 16 bases, with 16 bases between them. The CDR3 covers 10 residues. CDR1 is SQVTM and CDR2 is ANQGSEA in the germline V gene. CDR3 nucleotides: TGCAGCGTCTTTAAGAATGTGCAATTCTTC. This translates into CSVFKNVQFF.

A few counts support this clonotype. CDR3 in amino acids: CASSQRQASGNTIYF. CDR3 nucleotide sequence: TGTGCCAGCAGCCAAAGACAGGCCTCTGGAAACACCATATATTTT. The V call is TRBV4-2, the J call TRBJ1-3, with a tentative D call TRBD1 (6 bases). V lost 2 bases, J lost 0 bases, and 8 bases lay in between. CDR1 LGHNA and CDR2 YNFKEQ come from the germline V gene. The CDR3 loop spans 15 amino acids.

This chain connects TRBV6-1 to TRBJ1-2, with a weak D call TRBD1 (5 bases). The germline gives CDR1 MNHNS, CDR2 SASEGT. CDR3 length: 14 amino acids. Trimming took off 7 bases at V and 8 bases at J, with 20 bases between the two ends. CDR3 coding DNA: TGTGCCAGCAAGGGGCCCGGCTTTGGAGAGGGCTACACCTTC. It encodes CASKGPGFGEGYTF.

This clonotype was recorded many times. The CDR3 reads CASSQATDTQYF. CDR3 DNA sequence: TGTGCCAGCAGTCAAGCCACAGATACGCAGTATTTT. V usage is TRBV11-1 and J usage is TRBJ2-3; D unclear. Germline CDR1 is SGHAT and CDR2 is FQDESV (reference sequence). V lost 6 bases and J 2 bases, leaving 6 bases between the germline ends. The CDR3 has 12 amino acids.

The CDR3 sequence: CSAPPGTSGGSGTQYF. DNA of the CDR3: TGCAGTGCCCCCCCCGGGACTAGCGGGGGGTCTGGGACCCAGTACTTC. This chain uses TRBV20-1 with TRBJ2-5; 15 nucleotides align to TRBD2. The germline V gene has CDR1 DFQATT and CDR2 SNEGSKA (reference sequence). The CDR3 runs 16 residues. The J segment lost 7 bases and the V segment lost 6 bases, leaving 12 bases of the junction unmatched.

The chain joins TRBV7-9 to TRBJ1-1; no firm D call. Germline V CDR1 and CDR2: SEHNR, FQNEAQ (reference sequence). The CDR3 contains 12 residues. The ends were cut back, 1 base at V and 11 bases at J, with 11 bases in the middle. The CDR3 nucleotides read TGTGCCAGCAGCTTAGTTCTGGGCGCGGCTTTCTTT. It yields the protein CASSLVLGAAFF.

There are a few counts of this clonotype. V gene TRBV5-1 combines with J gene TRBJ2-7; tentative D call: TRBD1 (7 bases). Germline CDR1 is SGHRS and CDR2 is YFSETQ. V was cut by 0 bases and J by 7 bases, with 17 bases left in between. The CDR3 covers 15 residues. CDR3 residues: CASSLDPGGPSEQYF. CDR3 DNA: TGCGCCAGCAGCTTGGATCCAGGGGGGCCTTCGGAGCAGTACTTC.

The chain employs TRBV27 and TRBJ2-7, with 7 bases that match TRBD2. CDR1 and CDR2 from the germline V gene are MNHEY and SMNVEV (reference sequence). CDR3 length: 16 amino acids. The J segment lost 1 base and the V segment lost 8 bases, leaving 14 bases of the junction unmatched. CDR3 DNA sequence: TGTGCCAGCGGTAGGAGAACGGGAGGAACTTCCTACGAGCAGTACTTC. Translated: CASGRRTGGTSYEQYF.

V and J are TRBV7-2 and TRBJ2-3; D might be TRBD1 (5 bases). Trimming removed 3 bases at V and 3 bases at J, with 13 bases between. Germline V lookup: CDR1 SGHTA, CDR2 FQGNSA. This CDR3 region has 15 residues. This CDR3 reads CASSLGLRRTDTQYF. Written as DNA, the CDR3 is TGTGCCAGCAGCTTGGGGCTCAGACGGACAGATACGCAGTATTTT.

A few counts support this clonotype. The gene calls are TRBV6-2 or TRBV6-3 and TRBJ2-5; no reliable D call. The CDR3 consists of 12 residues. V was clipped by 2 bases and J by 5 bases, with 6 bases between them. Germline-derived CDR1 and CDR2 are MNHEY and SVGEGT. The chain's CDR3 is CASSYVWETQYF. The CDR3 DNA follows: TGTGCCAGCAGTTACGTCTGGGAGACCCAGTACTTC.

This clonotype was observed a few times. V is TRBV6-2 or TRBV6-3 and J is TRBJ2-6, with a tentative D call TRBD1 (5 bases). Germline V gives CDR1 MNHEY, CDR2 SVGEGT. This CDR3 region has 18 residues. Trimming took 9 bases from V and 0 from J, leaving 21 bases between them. CDR3 in amino acids: CASRKRGSEFSGANVLTF. CDR3 nucleotides: TGTGCCAGTAGAAAAAGGGGTTCCGAATTCTCTGGGGCCAACGTCCTGACTTTC.

The table lists this clonotype with a few counts. The chain has TRBV5-1 and TRBJ1-1, with 7 positions matching TRBD1. The germline gives CDR1 SGHRS, CDR2 YFSETQ. After removal of 4 bases from V and 5 bases from J, the junction contained 11 bases not matched to a gene. The CDR3 runs 15 residues. In DNA form, the CDR3 reads TGCGCCAGCAGCCGTGGAGGGGGCCCGGGAACTGAAGCTTTCTTT. As protein: CASSRGGGPGTEAFF. Using reference TRBV5-1 and TRBJ1-1 for the parts outside the CDR3, the full variable domain is KAGVTQTPRYLIKTRGQQVTLSCSPISGHRSVSWYQQTPGQGLQFLFEYFSETQRNKGNFPGRFSGRQFSNSRSEMNVSTLELGDSALYLCASSRGGGPGTEAFFGQGTRLTVV.

The table lists this clonotype with many counts. The chain joins TRBV5-1 to TRBJ1-2, with no clear D. Trimming shortened V by 4 bases and J by 5 bases, and 9 bases separated the two germline ends. CDR1 and CDR2 (germline): SGHRS, YFSETQ. This CDR3 contains 12 residues. The CDR3 protein is CASSQDGYGYTF. The CDR3 DNA is TGCGCCAGCAGCCAGGACGGATATGGCTACACCTTC.

This clonotype was picked up a small number of times. The chain is built from TRBV12-3 or TRBV12-4 and TRBJ2-1; 7 nucleotides line up with TRBD2. This CDR3 contains 16 residues. V lost 6 bases, J lost 6 bases, and 14 bases stayed unmatched. In DNA, the CDR3 is TGTGCCAGCAGCCCGCGACTAGCTCCTATCGTCAATGAGCAGTTCTTC. Residues: CASSPRLAPIVNEQFF.

This clonotype appeared many times. The chain joins TRBV24-1 to TRBJ2-3; the D gene is possibly TRBD2 (5 bases). V was clipped by 5 bases and J by 6 bases, with 14 bases between them. The CDR3 is 14 residues long. Germline V gene sequence: CDR1 KGHDR, CDR2 SFDVKD. The CDR3 loop is CATSVPAAVDTQYF. CDR3 DNA: TGTGCCACCAGTGTCCCCGCAGCGGTTGATACGCAGTATTTT.

This clonotype showed up just a few times. V gene TRBV12-3 or TRBV12-4 combines with J gene TRBJ1-5; weak D call: TRBD1 (6 bases). The CDR3 has 16 amino acids. V was trimmed by 2 bases and J by 2 bases, leaving 13 bases between them. CDR3 coding DNA: TGTGCCAGCAGTTTAACTGGGGGCTATGGCAATCAGCCCCAGCATTTT. The encoded protein is CASSLTGGYGNQPQHF.

The chain uses TRBV7-2 and TRBJ1-6; 7 nucleotides agree with TRBD1. Germline V CDR1 and CDR2: SGHTA, FQGNSA. The CDR3 runs to 15 residues. V shed 7 bases, J shed 10 bases, and the junction held 13 bases outside the gene matches. The CDR3 region is CASTLGGQTKSPLHF. Here the CDR3 DNA reads TGTGCCAGCACCTTGGGGGGACAGACCAAATCACCCCTCCACTTT.

This clonotype was detected a few times. The chain has TRBV4-3 and TRBJ2-1; 7 nucleotides match TRBD2. CDR1 and CDR2 (germline): LGHNA, YSLEER. The CDR3 contains 16 residues. V lost 3 bases to trimming and J lost 4 bases; unmatched junction nucleotides: 9. The CDR3 here is CASSQRILAPYNEQFF. The CDR3 DNA reads as TGCGCCAGCAGCCAGCGGATACTAGCGCCTTACAATGAGCAGTTCTTC.

The V and J genes are TRBV20-1 and TRBJ2-5; weak D call: TRBD2 (5 bases). This CDR3 is built from 12 residues. Germline CDR1 and CDR2: DFQATT and SNEGSKA (reference sequence). Trimming cost V 5 bases and J 10 bases, with 17 bases left between them. The CDR3: CSAGQAGGNQYF. CDR3 sequence (DNA): TGCAGTGCTGGCCAGGCGGGCGGTAACCAGTACTTC.

This clonotype appeared once. The V and J genes are TRBV18 and TRBJ1-5; D remains unclear. The CDR3 is 14 amino acids. The germline V gene has CDR1 KGHSH and CDR2 LQKENI. Between the trimmed V and J ends, which lost 3 bases and 6 bases, there was a span of 12 bases. DNA of the CDR3: TGTGCCAGCTCACCCGGGGTAGGGCGTCAGCCCCAGCATTTT. This sequence encodes CASSPGVGRQPQHF.

This clonotype was seen more than once but under ten times. The gene calls are TRBV3-1 and TRBJ2-5, with D hard to call. V dropped 1 base and J dropped 5 bases, with 8 bases sitting between them. The CDR3 loop spans 13 amino acids. The germline V gene has CDR1 LGHDT and CDR2 YNNKEL (reference sequence). The CDR3: CASSQGTGETQYF. The CDR3, as DNA: TGTGCCAGCAGCCAAGGAACGGGCGAGACCCAGTACTTC.

The gene calls are TRBV14 and TRBJ2-5; D call uncertain. V gave up 3 bases and J gave up 1 base, with 12 bases separating them. The CDR3 covers 15 residues. CDR1 is SGHDN and CDR2 is FVKESK in the germline V gene. The CDR3 nucleotides read TGTGCCAGCAGCCAGGGAAGTTACCCCCAAGAGACCCAGTACTTC. This encodes CASSQGSYPQETQYF.